This T cell receptor (beta chain) was documented in a study of patients and donors after allogeneic stem cell transplantation. V gave up 0 bases and J gave up 5 bases; unmatched junction bases: 9. The CDR3 loop spans 18 amino acids. Germline values: CDR1 LNHNV, CDR2 YYDKDF (reference sequence). From the RT-PCR reads, TCRdb called clonotypes with MiXCR, one entry per CDR3 protein. The table has about a million distinct CDR3 sequences, around 17% seen once. Sequences were obtained from blood, either unsorted or a sorted T cell fraction (not recorded which). This chain links TRBV15 with TRBJ2-1, with TRBD2 matching over 11 bases. The source is a human donor who was either an allogeneic HSCT recipient or a stem cell or donor lymphocyte infusion donor (not recorded which). It is not recorded whose cells these are; they may come from a transplant donor. The CDR3 DNA reads TGTGCCACCAGCAGAGATAACGCACTAGCGGGGGAAAACAATGAGCAGTTCTTC. Protein product: CATSRDNALAGENNEQFF.